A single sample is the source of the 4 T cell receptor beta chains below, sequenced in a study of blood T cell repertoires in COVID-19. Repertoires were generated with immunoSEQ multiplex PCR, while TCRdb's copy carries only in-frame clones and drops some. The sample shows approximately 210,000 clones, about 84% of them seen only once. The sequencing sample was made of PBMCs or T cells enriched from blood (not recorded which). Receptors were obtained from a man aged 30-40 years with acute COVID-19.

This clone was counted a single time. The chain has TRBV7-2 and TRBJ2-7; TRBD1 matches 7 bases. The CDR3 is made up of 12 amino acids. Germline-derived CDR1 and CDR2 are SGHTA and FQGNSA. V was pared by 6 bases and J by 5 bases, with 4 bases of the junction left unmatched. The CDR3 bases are TGTGCCAGCAGGGGGGACAGCCACGAGCAGTACTTC. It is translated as CASRGDSHEQYF.

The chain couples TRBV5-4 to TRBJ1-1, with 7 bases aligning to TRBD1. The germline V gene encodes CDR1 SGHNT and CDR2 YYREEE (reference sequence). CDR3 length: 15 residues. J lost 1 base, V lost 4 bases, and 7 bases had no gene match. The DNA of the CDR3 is TGTGCCAGCAGCCTAGGGGGCGTGAAGAACACTGAAGCTTTCTTT. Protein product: CASSLGGVKNTEAFF.

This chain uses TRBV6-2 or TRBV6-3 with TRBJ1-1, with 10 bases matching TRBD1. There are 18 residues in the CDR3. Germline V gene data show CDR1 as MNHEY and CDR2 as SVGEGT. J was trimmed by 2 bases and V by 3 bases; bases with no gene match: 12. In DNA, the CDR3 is TGTGCCAGCAGTTATATTTCCGGGACAGGGGTTTCCAACACTGAAGCTTTCTTT. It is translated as CASSYISGTGVSNTEAFF.

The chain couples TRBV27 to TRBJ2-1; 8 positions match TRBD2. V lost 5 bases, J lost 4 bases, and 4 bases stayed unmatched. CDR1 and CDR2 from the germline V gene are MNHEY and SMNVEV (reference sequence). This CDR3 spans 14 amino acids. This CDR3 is CASSRGGFYNEQFF. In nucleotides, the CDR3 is TGTGCCAGCAGTCGGGGGGGTTTTTACAATGAGCAGTTCTTC.